This T cell receptor (beta chain) emerged from a study of beta chain features in type 1 diabetes. Study-wide points: Cells that show high TCR expression could be over-represented by cDNA sequencing. Individuals with type 1 diabetes displayed fewer insertions and more deletions at VDJ junctions. All four CD4+ subsets from Type 1 diabetes patients carried moderately but significantly shorter TCRB CDR3s. Any HLA type influence on TCRB rearrangement was left unresolved here.

The junction had 12 bases not matched to a gene; V was cut back by 5 bases and J by 0 bases. The CDR3 covers 17 residues. The germline gives CDR1 SGHRS, CDR2 YFSETQ. Every bit of the isolated RNA underwent reverse transcription, so sequencing read expressed TCRB transcripts. Sequencing was performed with immunoSEQ multiplex PCR; in TCRdb, only in-frame clones are kept and a portion is missing. The data hold roughly 290,000 clones, with approximately 16% observed a single time. Stem cell-like memory, regulatory, central memory and naive CD4+ cells were sorted via CD45RO/CCR7/CD25/CD127/CD95/CD27. Turning to this clone: Its matching antigen is unknown.

The rearrangement joins TRBV5-1 to TRBJ2-3, with 7 bases identical to TRBD1. Sequencing was carried out using naive CD4+ T cells from blood. The source of this sequence is a man between 18 and 35 years old with type 1 diabetes. The CDR3 DNA reads TGCGCCAGCAGGAGCCGACTGGGACAGACAAGCACAGATACGCAGTATTTT. It yields the protein CASRSRLGQTSTDTQYF.